The present TCR beta chain was sequenced within a study of OX40 agonist ivuxolimab in advanced cancers. Study-level findings and limits: Antigens targeted by the expanded peripheral T cells were not determined. In the 0.1 to 3.0 mg/kg range, CD4+ and CD8+ blood T cells had expanded clonally by week 6.

Profiled with immunoSEQ multiplex PCR; TCRdb holds only in-frame clones, not every one. The sample includes 120,000 or so clones, 80% to 95% of them seen just once. Germline values: CDR1 MNHNS, CDR2 SASEGT. The CDR3 has 13 residues. V was trimmed by 6 bases and J by 4 bases, leaving 10 bases between them. In its sample, this clone was seen once. What it recognizes is unknown. Sequenced material: CD4+ or CD8+ T cells sorted from blood, taken in a trial of the OX40 agonist ivuxolimab. The origin of this receptor is an adult with an advanced solid tumor such as melanoma, head and neck, liver or kidney cancer. J is TRBJ1-5 and V is TRBV6-1; D not certain. The CDR3 region is CASRKTANQPQHF. The CDR3, as DNA: TGTGCCAGCAGGAAGACTGCGAATCAGCCCCAGCATTTT.